This TCR beta chain was observed in a study of identical twins. Study outcomes and limitations: Reduced insertions were recorded for abundant cord blood beta clonotypes, with no such pattern in memory repertoires.

The ends lost 8 bases at V and 0 bases at J; junction bases unmatched: 18. There are 18 residues in the CDR3. In germline, CDR1 is SNHLY, CDR2 FYNNEI. About this clonotype itself: Its antigen remains unknown.

TCRdb independently ran MiXCR on the 5' RACE reads; one entry per CDR3 protein. The sample shows around 530,000 distinct CDR3 sequences, about 16% of them seen only once. These data are also associated with another study on yellow fever vaccine responses in identical twins.

Source material: CD4+ T cells sorted from blood. The chain uses TRBV2 and TRBJ2-7; TRBD1 aligns across 8 bases. This TCR was recovered from a woman under 30 in good health. CDR3 bases: TGTGCCAGCCAATCTAGGGACAGGAGGATTTCGAGCTCCTACGAGCAGTACTTC. Its translation: CASQSRDRRISSSYEQYF.